The clone carrying this T cell receptor beta chain was counted once. Its antigen remains unknown. This entry belongs to a study of STAT5B mutations in CD4+ large granular lymphocyte leukemia. Findings of the study overall: Top patient clones used TRBV06 genes more often: 8/27 versus 2/35 in controls. Roughly 27% of private leukemic clonotypes occurred rarely in other patients' non-leukemic repertoires.

The survey-level immunoSEQ assay was used. Sequencing used immunoSEQ multiplex PCR; TCRdb keeps in-frame clones, though not all of them. The sample holds 25,000 to 35,000 clones, approximately 81% seen once. This CDR3 has 16 amino acids. The V gene end was trimmed by 4 bases and the J gene end by 2 bases; junction bases not matched to a gene: 9. Germline assignment: CDR1 GTSNPN and CDR2 SVGIG (reference sequence). The chain is built from TRBV30 and TRBJ2-3; TRBD1 aligns across 10 bases. The TCR sequence derives from a human donor in good health. What was sequenced was CD4+ T cells from blood buffy coats. CDR3 coding DNA: TGTGCCTGGACCACGGGACAGGGGAATAACACAGATACGCAGTATTTT. Encoded protein: CAWTTGQGNNTDTQYF.